The sample holds many counts of the clone carrying this TCR beta chain. Its antigen is unknown. The source of the sample is a study of T cells in Graves' hyperthyroidism and ophthalmopathy. Findings and caveats of the study: Model predictions of ophthalmopathy came a median roughly 6.4 months before onset. Within blood appeared most thyroid clonotypes that had expanded above 0.001.

The PBMCs were sourced from fresh peripheral blood (about 10 ml). The TCR beta CDR3 regions underwent amplification using RNA transcripts as the source. RT-PCR in the first round (using the HTBI primer set) targeted the TCR CDR3. TCRdb recomputed calls from the multiplex PCR reads with MiXCR, one row per CDR3 protein. The sample gives around 610,000 distinct CDR3 sequences, 14% to 15% of which show up once; roughly 4.5% is in the top ten. The specimen sequenced was blood. The TCR originated in a middle-aged woman with Graves' ophthalmopathy.

The CDR3 sequence is CASSHLRTGGHTGELFF. CDR3 DNA: TGTGCCAGCAGTCACCTGAGGACAGGGGGCCACACCGGGGAGCTGTTTTTT. V gene TRBV27 combines with J gene TRBJ2-2; TRBD1 matches 11 bases. Germline trimming cut 5 bases from V and 3 bases from J; bases unmatched to any gene: 8. The CDR3 length is 17 residues. The germline V gene has CDR1 MNHEY and CDR2 SMNVEV (reference sequence).